The entry below describes one T cell receptor beta chain. The target antigen is unknown. The libraries were made with immunoSEQ version 4 in survey mode. Sequencing was performed with immunoSEQ multiplex PCR; in TCRdb, only in-frame clones are kept and a portion is missing. The table shows approximately 35,000 clones, with roughly 80% occurring only once. The sample belongs to a study of persistence of HIV-infected CD4 T cells. This CDR3 comprises 16 residues. CDR1 and CDR2 (germline): SGHNT, YYREEE (reference sequence). The ends were cut back, 0 bases at V and 2 bases at J, with 11 bases in the middle. Stimulation used about 10 ug/mL lysate from CMV-infected fibroblasts. Memory cells lacking CD40L and CD69 with high CD45RO were sorted.

The sequences come from CD4+ T cells sorted from PBMCs after roughly 18-hour stimulation, collected from a patient who received antiretroviral therapy. The receptor's source is an adult man with HIV who was CMV-seropositive. The chain links TRBV5-4 to TRBJ2-2, with D perhaps matching TRBD2 (6 bases). Written as DNA, the CDR3 is TGTGCCAGCAGCTTGGAGGCGGGGATAAACACCGGGGAGCTGTTTTTT. It translates to CASSLEAGINTGELFF.